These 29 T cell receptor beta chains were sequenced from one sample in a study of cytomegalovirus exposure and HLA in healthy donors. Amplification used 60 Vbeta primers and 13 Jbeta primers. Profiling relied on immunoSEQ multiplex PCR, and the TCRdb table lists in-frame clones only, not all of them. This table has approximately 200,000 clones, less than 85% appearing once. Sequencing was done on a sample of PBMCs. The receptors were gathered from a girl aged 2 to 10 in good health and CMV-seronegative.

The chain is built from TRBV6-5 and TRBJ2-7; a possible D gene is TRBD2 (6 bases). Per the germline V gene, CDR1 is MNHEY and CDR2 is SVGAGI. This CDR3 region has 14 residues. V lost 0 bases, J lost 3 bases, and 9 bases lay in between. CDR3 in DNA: TGTGCCAGCAGTTACTCGCTCGGGAGCTACGAGCAGTACTTC. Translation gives CASSYSLGSYEQYF.

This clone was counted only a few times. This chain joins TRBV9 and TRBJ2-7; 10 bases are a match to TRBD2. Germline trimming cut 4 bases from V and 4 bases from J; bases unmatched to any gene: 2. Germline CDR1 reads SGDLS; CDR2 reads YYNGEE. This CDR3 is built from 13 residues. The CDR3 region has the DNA TGTGCCAGCAGCCCTAGCGGGGGTTACGAGCAGTACTTC. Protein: CASSPSGGYEQYF. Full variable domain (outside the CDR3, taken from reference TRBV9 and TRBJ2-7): DSGVTQTPKHLITATGQRVTLRCSPRSGDLSVYWYQQSLDQGLQFLIQYYNGEERAKGNILERFSAQQFPDLHSELNLSSLELGDSALYFCASSPSGGYEQYFGPGTRLTVT.

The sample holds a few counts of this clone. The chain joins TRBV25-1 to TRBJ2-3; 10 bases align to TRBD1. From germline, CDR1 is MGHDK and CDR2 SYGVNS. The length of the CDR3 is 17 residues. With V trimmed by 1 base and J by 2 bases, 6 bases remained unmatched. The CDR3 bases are TGTGCCAGCAGTGAATCTTCCGGGACAGGGGACACAGATACGCAGTATTTT. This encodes CASSESSGTGDTDTQYF.

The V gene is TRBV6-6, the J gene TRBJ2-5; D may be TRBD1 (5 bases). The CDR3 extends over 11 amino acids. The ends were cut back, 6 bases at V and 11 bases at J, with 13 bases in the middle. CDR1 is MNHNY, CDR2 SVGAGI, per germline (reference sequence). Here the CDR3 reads CASSTTGKQYF. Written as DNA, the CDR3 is TGTGCCAGCAGCACCACAGGAAAGCAGTACTTC.

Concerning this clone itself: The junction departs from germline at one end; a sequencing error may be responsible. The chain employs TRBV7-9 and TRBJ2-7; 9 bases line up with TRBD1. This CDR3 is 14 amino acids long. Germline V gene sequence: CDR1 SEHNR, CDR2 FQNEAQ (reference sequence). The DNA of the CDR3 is TGTGCCAGCAGCCCCGGGACAGGGCTCAGTCCCGGGAGATTC. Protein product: CASSPGTGLSPGRF. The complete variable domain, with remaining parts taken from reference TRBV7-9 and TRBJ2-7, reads DTGVSQNPRHKITKRGQNVTFRCDPISEHNRLYWYRQTLGQGPEFLTYFQNEAQLEKSRLLSDRFSAERPKGSFSTLEIQRTEQGDSAMYLCASSPGTGLSPGRFGPGTRLTVT.

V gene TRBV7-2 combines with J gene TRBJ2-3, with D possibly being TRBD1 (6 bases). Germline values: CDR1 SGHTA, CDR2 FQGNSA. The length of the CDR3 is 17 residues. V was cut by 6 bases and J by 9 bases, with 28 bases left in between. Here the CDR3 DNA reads TGTGCCAGCAGTTTCAGCCCCCGCATCGGGACACAGGACACGCAGTATTTT. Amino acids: CASSFSPRIGTQDTQYF.

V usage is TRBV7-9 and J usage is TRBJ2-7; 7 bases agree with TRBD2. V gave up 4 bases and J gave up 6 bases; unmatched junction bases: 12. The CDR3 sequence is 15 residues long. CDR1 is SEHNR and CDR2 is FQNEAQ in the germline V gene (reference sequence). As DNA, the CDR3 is TGTGCCAGCAGCTCCCCAATAGGGAGGGGTCGCGAGCAGTACTTC. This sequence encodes CASSSPIGRGREQYF.

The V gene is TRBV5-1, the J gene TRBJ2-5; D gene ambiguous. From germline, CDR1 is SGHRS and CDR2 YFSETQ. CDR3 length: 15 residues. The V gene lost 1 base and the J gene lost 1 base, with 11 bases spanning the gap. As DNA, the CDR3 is TGCGCCAGCAGCTTGCGCCAGACGGGCCAAGAGACCCAGTACTTC. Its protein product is CASSLRQTGQETQYF.

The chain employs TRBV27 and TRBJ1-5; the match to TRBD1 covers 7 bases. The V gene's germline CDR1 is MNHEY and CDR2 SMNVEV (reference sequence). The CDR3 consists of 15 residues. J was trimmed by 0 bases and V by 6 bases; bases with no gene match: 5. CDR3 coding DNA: TGTGCCAGCAGCACAACAGGGGATAGCAATCAGCCCCAGCATTTT. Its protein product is CASSTTGDSNQPQHF.

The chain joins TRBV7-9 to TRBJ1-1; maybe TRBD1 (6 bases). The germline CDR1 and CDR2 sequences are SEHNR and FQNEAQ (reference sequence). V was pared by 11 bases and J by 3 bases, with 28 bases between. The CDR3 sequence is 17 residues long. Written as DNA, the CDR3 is TGTGCCGCGTCGGGGGGTGGCGACCCTTCAGGGGACACTGAAGCTTTCTTT. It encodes CAASGGGDPSGDTEAFF.

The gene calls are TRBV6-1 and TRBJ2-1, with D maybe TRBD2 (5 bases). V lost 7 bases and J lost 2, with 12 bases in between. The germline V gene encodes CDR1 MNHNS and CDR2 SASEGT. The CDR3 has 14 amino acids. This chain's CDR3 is CASILRRAYNEQFF. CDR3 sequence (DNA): TGTGCCAGCATTCTCAGGCGGGCCTACAATGAGCAGTTCTTC.

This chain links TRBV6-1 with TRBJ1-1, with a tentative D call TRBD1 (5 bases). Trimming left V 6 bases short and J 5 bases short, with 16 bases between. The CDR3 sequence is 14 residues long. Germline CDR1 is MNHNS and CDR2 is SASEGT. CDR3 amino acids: CASRPDMGGTEAFF. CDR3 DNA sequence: TGTGCCAGCAGGCCGGATATGGGGGGAACTGAAGCTTTCTTT.

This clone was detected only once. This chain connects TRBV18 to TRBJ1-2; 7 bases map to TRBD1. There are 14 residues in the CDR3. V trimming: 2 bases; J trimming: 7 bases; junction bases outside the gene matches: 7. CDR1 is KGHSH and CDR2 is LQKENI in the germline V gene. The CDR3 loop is CASSPWADRSGYTF. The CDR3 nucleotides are TGTGCCAGCTCACCATGGGCGGACAGGTCTGGCTACACCTTC. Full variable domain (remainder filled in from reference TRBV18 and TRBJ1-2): NAGVMQNPRHLVRRRGQEARLRCSPMKGHSHVYWYRQLPEEGLKFMVYLQKENIIDESGMPKERFSAEFPKEGPSILRIQQVVRGDSAAYFCASSPWADRSGYTFGSGTRLTVV.

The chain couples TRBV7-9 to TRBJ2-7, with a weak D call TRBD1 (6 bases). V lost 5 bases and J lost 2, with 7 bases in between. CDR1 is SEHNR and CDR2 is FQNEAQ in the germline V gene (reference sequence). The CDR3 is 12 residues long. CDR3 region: CASSTGTYEQYF. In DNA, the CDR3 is TGTGCCAGCAGCACAGGGACCTACGAGCAGTACTTC.

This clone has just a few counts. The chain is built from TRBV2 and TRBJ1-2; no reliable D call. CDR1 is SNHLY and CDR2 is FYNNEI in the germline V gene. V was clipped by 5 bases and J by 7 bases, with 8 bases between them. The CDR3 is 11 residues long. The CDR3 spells CASSREFGYTF. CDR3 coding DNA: TGTGCCAGCAGTAGGGAGTTTGGCTACACCTTC.

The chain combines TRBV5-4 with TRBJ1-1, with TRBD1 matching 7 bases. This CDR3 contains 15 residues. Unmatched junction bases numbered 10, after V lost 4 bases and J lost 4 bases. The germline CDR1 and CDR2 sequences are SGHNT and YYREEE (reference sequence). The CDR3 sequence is CASSDPTDRVTEAFF. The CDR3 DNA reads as TGTGCCAGCAGCGATCCAACCGACAGGGTCACTGAAGCTTTCTTT.

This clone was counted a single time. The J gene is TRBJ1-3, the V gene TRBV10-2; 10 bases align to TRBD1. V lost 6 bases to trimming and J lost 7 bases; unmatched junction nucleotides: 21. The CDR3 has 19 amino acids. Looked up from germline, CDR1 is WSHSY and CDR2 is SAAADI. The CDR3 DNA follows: TGCGCCAGCAGACCCCTATGGAGACAGGGGGCCGGCATCCCGAACACCATATATTTT. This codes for CASRPLWRQGAGIPNTIYF.

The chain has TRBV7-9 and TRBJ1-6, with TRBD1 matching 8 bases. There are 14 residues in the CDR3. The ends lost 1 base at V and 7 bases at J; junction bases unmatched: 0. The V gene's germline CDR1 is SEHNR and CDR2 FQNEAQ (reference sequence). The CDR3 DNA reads TGTGCCAGCAGCTTAGGGACAGGGAATTCACCCCTCCACTTT. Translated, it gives CASSLGTGNSPLHF.

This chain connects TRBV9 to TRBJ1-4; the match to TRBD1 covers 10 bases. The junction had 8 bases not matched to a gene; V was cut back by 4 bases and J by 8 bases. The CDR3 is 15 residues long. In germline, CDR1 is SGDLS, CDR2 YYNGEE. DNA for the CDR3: TGTGCCAGCAGCTCAAGGGACAGGGGAGAAGAAAAACTGTTTTTT. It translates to CASSSRDRGEEKLFF.

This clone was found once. CDR3 in DNA: TGTGCCAGCAGCGGAGGGGCGGGAGGCCCTTCCAATGAGCAGTTCTTC. Its translation: CASSGGAGGPSNEQFF. The V gene is TRBV5-8, the J gene TRBJ2-1; 8 bases fit TRBD2. The CDR3 is made up of 16 amino acids. V shed 4 bases, J shed 6 bases, and the junction held 12 bases outside the gene matches. Germline V gene data show CDR1 as SGHTS and CDR2 as YDEGEE.

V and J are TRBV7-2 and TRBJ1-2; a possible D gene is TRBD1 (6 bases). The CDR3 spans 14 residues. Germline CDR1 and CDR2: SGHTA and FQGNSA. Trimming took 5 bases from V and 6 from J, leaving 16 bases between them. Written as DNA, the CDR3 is TGTGCCAGCAGCCCCGGCAGGGGATCCCATGGCTACACCTTC. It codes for CASSPGRGSHGYTF.

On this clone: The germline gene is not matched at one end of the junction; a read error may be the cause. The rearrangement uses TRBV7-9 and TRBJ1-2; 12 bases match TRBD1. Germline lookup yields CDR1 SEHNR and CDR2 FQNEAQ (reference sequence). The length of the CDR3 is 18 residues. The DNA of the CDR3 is TGTTCCAGCAGCTTAGCTGTGATTTTGGGACAGGGGGCGCATGGCTACACCTTC. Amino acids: CSSSLAVILGQGAHGYTF. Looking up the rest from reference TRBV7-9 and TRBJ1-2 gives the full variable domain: DTGVSQNPRHKITKRGQNVTFRCDPISEHNRLYWYRQTLGQGPEFLTYFQNEAQLEKSRLLSDRFSAERPKGSFSTLEIQRTEQGDSAMYLCSSSLAVILGQGAHGYTFGSGTRLTVV.

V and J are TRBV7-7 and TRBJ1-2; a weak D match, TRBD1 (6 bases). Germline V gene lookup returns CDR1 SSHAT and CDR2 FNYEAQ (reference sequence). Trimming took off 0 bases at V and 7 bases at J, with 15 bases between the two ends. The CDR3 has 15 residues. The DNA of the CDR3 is TGTGCCAGCAGCTTAGCCAGGTTTTGGGGGCCTGGCTACACCTTC. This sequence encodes CASSLARFWGPGYTF.

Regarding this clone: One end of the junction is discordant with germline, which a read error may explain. The CDR3 spells CSSSPYRDLGTEAFF. Here the CDR3 DNA reads TGTTCCAGCAGCCCCTACAGGGATCTGGGCACTGAAGCTTTCTTT. The chain couples TRBV7-9 to TRBJ1-1, with D maybe TRBD1 (6 bases). CDR3 length: 15 amino acids. Looked up from germline, CDR1 is SEHNR and CDR2 is FQNEAQ (reference sequence).

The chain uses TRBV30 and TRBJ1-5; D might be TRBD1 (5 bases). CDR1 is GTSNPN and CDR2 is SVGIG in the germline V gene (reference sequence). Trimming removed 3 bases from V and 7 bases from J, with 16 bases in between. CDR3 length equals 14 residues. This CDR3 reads CAWRAAGNDQPQHF. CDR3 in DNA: TGTGCCTGGAGGGCGGCAGGGAATGACCAGCCCCAGCATTTT.

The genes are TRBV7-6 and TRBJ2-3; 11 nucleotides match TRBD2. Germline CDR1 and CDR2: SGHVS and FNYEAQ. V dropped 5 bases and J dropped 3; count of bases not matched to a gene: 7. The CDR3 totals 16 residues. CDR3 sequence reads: CASSPTGLAVTDTQYF. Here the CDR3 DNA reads TGTGCCAGCAGCCCAACGGGACTAGCGGTAACAGATACGCAGTATTTT.

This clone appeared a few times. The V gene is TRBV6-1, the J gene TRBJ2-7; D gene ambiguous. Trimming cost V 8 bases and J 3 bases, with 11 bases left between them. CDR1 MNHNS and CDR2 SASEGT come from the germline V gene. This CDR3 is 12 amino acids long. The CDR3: CASRQAHYEQYF. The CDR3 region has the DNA TGTGCCAGCCGGCAGGCACACTACGAGCAGTACTTC.

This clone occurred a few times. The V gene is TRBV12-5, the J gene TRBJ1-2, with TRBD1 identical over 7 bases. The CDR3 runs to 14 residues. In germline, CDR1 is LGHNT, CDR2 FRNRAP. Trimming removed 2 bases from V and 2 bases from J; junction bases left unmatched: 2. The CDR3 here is CASGLLRGNYGYTF. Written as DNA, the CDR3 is TGTGCTAGTGGTTTGCTCAGGGGGAACTATGGCTACACCTTC. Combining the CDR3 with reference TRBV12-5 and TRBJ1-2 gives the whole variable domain DARVTQTPRHKVTEMGQEVTMRCQPILGHNTVFWYRQTMMQGLELLAYFRNRAPLDDSGMPKDRFSAEMPDATLATLKIQPSEPRDSAVYFCASGLLRGNYGYTFGSGTRLTVV.

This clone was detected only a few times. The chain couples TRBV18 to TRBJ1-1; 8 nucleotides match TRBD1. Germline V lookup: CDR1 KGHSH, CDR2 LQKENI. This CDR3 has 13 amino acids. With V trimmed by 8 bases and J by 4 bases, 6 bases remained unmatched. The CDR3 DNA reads TGTGCCAGCCGAACAGGGGGTGGCACTGAAGCTTTCTTT. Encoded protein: CASRTGGGTEAFF.